The text below deals with one T cell receptor (beta chain). Its specificity is not known. This record belongs to a study of cytomegalovirus exposure and HLA in healthy donors. Study conclusions and caveats: An observed cluster of highly shared sequence variants was recorded as a likely sequencing artifact.

V trimming: 4 bases; J trimming: 2 bases; junction bases outside the gene matches: 2. The CDR3 runs 15 residues. The germline V gene has CDR1 SGHNT and CDR2 YYREEE (reference sequence). The PCR ran on 60 Vbeta and 13 Jbeta primers. The data were produced by immunoSEQ multiplex PCR, yet TCRdb's version contains in-frame clones alone and is incomplete. Of some 170,000 clones in the sample, 75% to 85% are singletons; the top ten hold approximately 2%. The chain is built from TRBV5-4 and TRBJ2-5; 13 nucleotides line up with TRBD2. What was sequenced was PBMCs. The sequence came from a woman in her late teens or twenties in good health and CMV-seronegative. The CDR3 is CASSRTSGRQETQYF. CDR3 coding DNA: TGTGCCAGCAGCAGGACTAGCGGGAGACAAGAGACCCAGTACTTC.